Listed below are T cell receptor beta chains from one sample, sequenced in a study of Ad26.COV2.S vaccination and SARS-CoV-2 variants. Here immunoSEQ multiplex PCR was the method, and the copy in TCRdb shows in-frame clones only, minus some. The sample consists of some 270,000 clones, approximately 90% of them appearing once. The input for sequencing was peripheral blood, taken in a trial of Ad26.COV2.S vaccine versus placebo. These receptor sequences come from a person aged 18 to 65 who received the Ad26.COV2.S COVID-19 vaccine or a placebo. CDR3s include the opening cysteine and the closing phenylalanine or tryptophan. The D gene is left open where the match is weak. Part of the rows lack a size; the others show once, few, many or a class for expanded clones.

D gene	V gene	J gene	clone size	CDR3 DNA	CDR3 protein
-	TRBV3-1/TRBV3-2	TRBJ1-1	-	TGTGCCAGCAGCCTACTAGGACGCAAAACGAACACTGAAGCTTTCTTT	CASSLLGRKTNTEAFF
-	TRBV19	TRBJ1-2	-	TGTGCCAGTAGTCGAGGGGTCTATGGCTACACCTTC	CASSRGVYGYTF
-	TRBV5-1	TRBJ1-5	-	TGCGCCAGCCGGGAGGGGGTGAGCGGCAATCAGCCCCAGCATTTT	CASREGVSGNQPQHF
-	TRBV7-2	TRBJ2-5	-	TGTGCCAGCACCCCCAGACCCCAAGAGACCCAGTACTTC	CASTPRPQETQYF
-	TRBV5-4	TRBJ2-3	-	TGTGCCAGCAGCGTTCAGGGGGGCGGAGATACGCAGTATTTT	CASSVQGGGDTQYF
-	TRBV7-2	TRBJ2-5	-	TGTGCCAGCAGCTTAGGAAGGTCCGAGACCCAGTACTTC	CASSLGRSETQYF
-	TRBV5-1	TRBJ2-2	few	TGCGCCAGCAGAACCGGGACGGTTGCTCCCGGGGAGCTGTTTTTT	CASRTGTVAPGELFF
-	TRBV4-1	TRBJ1-4	-	TGCGCCAGCAGCCAAGAGGGCAGGGCCGTAATCGTAGGGGAAAAACTGTTTTTT	CASSQEGRAVIVGEKLFF
TRBD1	TRBV30	TRBJ1-1	few	TGTGCCTGGAGTGTACGTGGACAGGGGCTCGACAGTGCTTTCTTT	CAWSVRGQGLDSAFF
-	TRBV18	TRBJ1-4	-	TGTGCCAGCTCATTCGAACGAGAAGGAAAACTGTTTTTT	CASSFEREGKLFF
TRBD2	TRBV4-1	TRBJ2-1	-	TGCGCCAGCAGCCGAGGGACTAGCGGGAGCTATGAGCAGTTCTTC	CASSRGTSGSYEQFF
-	TRBV5-1	TRBJ1-6	few	TGCGCCAGCAGCTTGTTAGGGGGGAGTAATTCACCCCTCCACTTT	CASSLLGGSNSPLHF
TRBD2	TRBV7-3	TRBJ2-1	-	TGTGCCAGCAGCTTAGGGACTAGCGGAGTGGGTGAGCAGTTCTTC	CASSLGTSGVGEQFF
TRBD1	TRBV4-1	TRBJ1-1	-	TGCGCCAGCAGCCAAGAAACGGCAGGGGGGATGTGGGCTTTCTTT	CASSQETAGGMWAFF
-	TRBV10-3	TRBJ2-1	few	TGTGCCATCAGTGAGCCTAAAGGCATGCTCAATGAGCAGTTCTTC	CAISEPKGMLNEQFF
-	TRBV5-1	TRBJ2-7	-	TGCGCCAGTTCGGGACACCCAACCTACGAGCAGTACTTC	CASSGHPTYEQYF
-	TRBV7-9	TRBJ1-3	-	TGTGCCAGCAGCTTAAAAGGAAACACCATATATTTT	CASSLKGNTIYF
-	TRBV6-5	TRBJ1-2	-	TGTGCCAGCACGGCGGACAGAGCTAACTATGGCTACACCTTC	CASTADRANYGYTF
-	TRBV19	TRBJ1-5	-	TGTGCCAGTGCAGGTGATTATCAGCCCCAGCATTTT	CASAGDYQPQHF
TRBD2	TRBV6-5	TRBJ2-1	-	TGTGCCAGCAGCCCCATAGCGGGGGAATACAATGAGCAGTTCTTC	CASSPIAGEYNEQFF
-	TRBV6-5	TRBJ2-7	-	TGTGCCAGCAAACAACCTGACGGTAACTCCTACGAGCAGTACTTC	CASKQPDGNSYEQYF
-	TRBV6-5	TRBJ2-1	-	TGTGCCAGCAGTTTCTCTAGGTTAGATGAGCAGTTCTTC	CASSFSRLDEQFF
-	TRBV19	TRBJ2-2	-	TGTGCCAGTAGTTTGAGCAGGAACACCGGGGAGCTGTTTTTT	CASSLSRNTGELFF
-	TRBV7-6	TRBJ2-7	-	TGTGCCAGCAGCTTAGCGGTGGACGGGACCTACGAGCAGTACTTC	CASSLAVDGTYEQYF
-	TRBV7-9	TRBJ1-4	-	TGTGCCCTAGAGGTGGACAGAGATAATGAAAAACTGTTTTTT	CALEVDRDNEKLFF
-	TRBV3-1/TRBV3-2	TRBJ2-2	many	TGTGCCAGCAGCCACTGGGGGAGCAGGGACACCGGGGAGCTGTTTTTT	CASSHWGSRDTGELFF
TRBD2	TRBV5-6	TRBJ2-1	-	TGTGCCAGCAGCCTCGTGGGAGGGGCTGAGCAGTTCTTC	CASSLVGGAEQFF
-	TRBV27	TRBJ1-1	few	TGTGCCAGCAGTTTCCTTCAGGGGAACACTGAAGCTTTCTTT	CASSFLQGNTEAFF
-	TRBV7-2	TRBJ1-6	-	TGTGCCAGCAGCTTAGCCCAGATTAGTCTCCTCCACTTT	CASSLAQISLLHF
TRBD2	TRBV5-1	TRBJ2-3	once	TGCGCCAGCAGCTTGGCTGGTAGCGGGAGGGGTACAGATACGCAGTATTTT	CASSLAGSGRGTDTQYF
-	TRBV4-2	TRBJ1-6	-	TGTGCCAGCAGCGATACAACTGAAGCACCCCTCCACTTT	CASSDTTEAPLHF
TRBD2	TRBV5-1	TRBJ2-5	-	TGCGCCAGCAGCCCACTAGCGGGAGAAGAGACCCAGTACTTC	CASSPLAGEETQYF
-	TRBV6-5	TRBJ2-3	few	TGTGCCAGCAGAAGGAACGGGGCAGATACGCAGTATTTT	CASRRNGADTQYF
-	TRBV6-5	TRBJ2-4	-	TGTGCCAGCAGTTACTCGACGGTAGGAGGGACCATTCAGTACTTC	CASSYSTVGGTIQYF
-	TRBV12-3/TRBV12-4	TRBJ1-2	once	TGTGCCAGCAGTTTAAGCACAGGGTGGGGCTACACCTTC	CASSLSTGWGYTF
-	TRBV15	TRBJ2-3	-	TGTGCCACCAGCAGAGATTGGCGGTCTGGCACAGATACGCAGTATTTT	CATSRDWRSGTDTQYF
TRBD1	TRBV5-4	TRBJ2-2	-	TGTGCCAGCAGCCCGGGACAGGGGACCCGGGAGCTGTTTTTT	CASSPGQGTRELFF
-	TRBV5-5	TRBJ2-1	-	TGTGCCAGCTATAGATCGGGAATTGGGAGGAATGAGCAGTTCTTC	CASYRSGIGRNEQFF